This T cell receptor beta chain was sequenced in a study of regulatory T cells in long-lasting Graves disease listed by TCRdb under 2021. With regard to the full study: Antithyroid drugs had been taken for less than 3 months by newly diagnosed Graves' disease patients. Patients with persistent Graves' disease were compared with patients with newly diagnosed Graves' disease using TCR sequencing and RNA sequencing of peripheral blood. The study took place in China and was registered as a clinical trial. A total of roughly 35 samples underwent TCR sequencing, from around 13 patients with persistent Graves' disease and about 20 patients with newly diagnosed Graves' disease.

CDR1 and CDR2, per the germline V gene, are SGHRS and YFSETQ. From the cysteine up to the phenylalanine, the CDR3 has a length of 13 residues. Only the CDR3 DNA stays, 39 bases, in frame from base 1. Deletion took 5 bases off V and 1 base off J, with a span of 4 bases between the germline ends. Read against the paper, the sample's time point label means: newly diagnosed GD, antithyroid drugs for less than 3 months. For both TCR sequencing and RNA sequencing, RNA was extracted from PBMCs in TRIzol. Graves' disease was diagnosed according to American Thyroid Association guidelines. Recruitment of patients was carried out at an endocrinology department in Xi'an, China. Each patient gave about 9.1 milliliters of peripheral blood, collected in an EDTA anticoagulant tube. Ficoll Paque Plus density gradient separation was used to isolate PBMCs, and no further T cell sorting was done. RNA quality was checked with an Agilent 2100 Bioanalyzer and agarose gel, and concentration with a NanoDrop 2000.

The full study reports these points: Compared with newly diagnosed patients, persistent Graves' disease patients had lower TCR Shannon entropy and fewer highly expanded clones, which suggests clonal expansion. Sequencing and analysis were limited to the TCR beta chain. TRBV28, TRBJ1-2 and TRBJ2-5 were preferentially used in persistent disease, while TRBV20-1 and TRBJ2-1 were favored in newly diagnosed disease. The authors acknowledged the small sample size as a limitation that may reduce accuracy. Patients with persistent disease shared more public clonotypes (approximately 2,500) than newly diagnosed patients did (approximately 970). Because the primary lesion, thyroid tissue, could not be accessed, the study looked at peripheral blood alone.

Library prep was done by multiplex PCR. Sequencing used an Illumina HiSeq 4000. CDR3 regions were amplified by Arm-PCR with iRepertoire HTBI primers to construct TCR beta libraries. Before sequencing, the PCR products underwent gel purification. The study's own analysis went as follows. Gene usage analysis of CDR3 amino acid clonotypes used the roughly 62 TRBV and about 13 TRBJ segments found across samples. COPE and FqMerger were used to merge filtered high-quality paired reads into contigs. BLAST was used to align contigs to IMGT TRBV, TRBD and TRBJ reference genes, with CDR3 defined following IMGT. Highly expanded clones were defined as clonotypes with a frequency above 0.1%. Shannon entropy was used to measure repertoire diversity, and the Gini coefficient was used to measure V-J evenness. Clonotypes shared by more than one individual were considered public. TCRdb reanalyzed the raw reads on its own, using fastp at Q25 for trimming and MiXCR for clone calling, and kept in-frame beta chains. Each CDR3 protein gets just one entry, which takes the most common genes and DNA from the rows behind it. TCRdb's processing, not the study's, gives the V and J calls here. The sample table shows around 400,000 distinct CDR3 sequences, and 15% to 18% are seen once. The top ten constitute about 20% of the sample.

This clonotype showed up just a few times. It has no known antigen specificity. Base qualities were left out, and no much larger clone turns up one base away. The sample consisted of peripheral blood mononuclear cells (PBMCs), taken at new diagnosis, from a patient treated with antithyroid drugs. The clonotype comes from a female donor with Graves disease. The V and J segments used are TRBV5-1 and TRBJ2-6; no D gene can be assigned with confidence. The CDR3: CASRRSGANVLTF. The bases are TGCGCCAGCAGAAGATCTGGGGCCAACGTCCTGACTTTC.